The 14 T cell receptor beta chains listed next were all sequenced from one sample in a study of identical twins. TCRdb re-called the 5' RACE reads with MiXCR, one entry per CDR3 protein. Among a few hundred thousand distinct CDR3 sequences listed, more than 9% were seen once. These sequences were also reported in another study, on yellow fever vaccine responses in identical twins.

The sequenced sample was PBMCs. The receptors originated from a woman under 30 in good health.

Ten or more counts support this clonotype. The CDR3 DNA reads as TGTGCCAGCAGCTTAGATACGATCTACCAAGAGACCCAGTACTTC. Translating it yields CASSLDTIYQETQYF. J is TRBJ2-5 and V is TRBV11-2; no clear D gene. Trimming removed 0 bases from V and 0 bases from J, with 8 bases in between. The CDR3 loop spans 15 amino acids. The germline V gene encodes CDR1 SGHAT and CDR2 FQNNGV.

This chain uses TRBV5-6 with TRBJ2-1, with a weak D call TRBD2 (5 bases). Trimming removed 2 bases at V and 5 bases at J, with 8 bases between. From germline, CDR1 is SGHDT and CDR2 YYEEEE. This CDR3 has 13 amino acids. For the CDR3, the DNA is TGTGCCAGCAGCTTCCCGACTAACAATGAGCAGTTCTTC. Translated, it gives CASSFPTNNEQFF.

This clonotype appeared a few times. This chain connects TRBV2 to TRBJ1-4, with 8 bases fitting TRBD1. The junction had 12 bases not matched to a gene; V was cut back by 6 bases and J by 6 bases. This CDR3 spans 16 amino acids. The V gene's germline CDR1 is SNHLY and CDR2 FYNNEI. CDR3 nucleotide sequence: TGTGCCAGCAGGGACAGGGCCAATCGGGTCGATGAAAAACTGTTTTTT. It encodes CASRDRANRVDEKLFF.

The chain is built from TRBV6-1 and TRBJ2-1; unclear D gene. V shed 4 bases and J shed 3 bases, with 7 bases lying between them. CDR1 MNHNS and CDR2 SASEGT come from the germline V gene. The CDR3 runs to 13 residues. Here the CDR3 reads CASSARFYNEQFF. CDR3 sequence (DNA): TGTGCCAGCAGTGCCCGATTCTACAATGAGCAGTTCTTC.

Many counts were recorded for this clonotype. CDR3 region: CASSPRLADSYNEQFF. DNA for the CDR3: TGTGCCAGCAGTCCTCGACTAGCGGACTCCTACAATGAGCAGTTCTTC. V usage is TRBV27 and J usage is TRBJ2-1; 9 positions match TRBD2. The CDR3 has 16 residues. V gave up 5 bases and J gave up 0 bases; unmatched junction bases: 5. Germline-derived CDR1 and CDR2 are MNHEY and SMNVEV (reference sequence).

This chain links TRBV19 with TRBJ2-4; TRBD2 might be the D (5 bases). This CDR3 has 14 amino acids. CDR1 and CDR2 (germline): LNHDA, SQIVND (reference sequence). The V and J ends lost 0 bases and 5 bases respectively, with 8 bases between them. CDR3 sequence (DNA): TGTGCCAGTAGTATAGAAGGGAGTCAAAACATTCAGTACTTC. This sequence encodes CASSIEGSQNIQYF.

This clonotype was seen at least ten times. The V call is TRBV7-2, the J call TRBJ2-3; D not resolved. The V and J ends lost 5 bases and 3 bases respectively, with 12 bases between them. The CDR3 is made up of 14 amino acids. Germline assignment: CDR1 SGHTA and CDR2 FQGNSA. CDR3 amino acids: CASSRSWGTDTQYF. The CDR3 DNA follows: TGTGCCAGCAGCCGGAGTTGGGGAACAGATACGCAGTATTTT.

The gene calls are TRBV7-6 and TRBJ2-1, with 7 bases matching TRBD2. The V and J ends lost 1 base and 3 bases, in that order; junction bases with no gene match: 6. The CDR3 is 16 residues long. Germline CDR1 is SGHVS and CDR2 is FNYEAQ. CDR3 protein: CASSLDGAGVYNEQFF. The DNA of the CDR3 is TGTGCCAGCAGCTTAGATGGGGCGGGAGTCTACAATGAGCAGTTCTTC.

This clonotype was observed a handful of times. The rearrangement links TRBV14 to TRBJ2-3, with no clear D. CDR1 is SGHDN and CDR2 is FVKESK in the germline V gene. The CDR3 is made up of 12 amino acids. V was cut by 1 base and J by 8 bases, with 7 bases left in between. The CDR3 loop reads CASSQGLSTQYF. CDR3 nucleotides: TGTGCCAGCAGCCAAGGTTTGAGTACGCAGTATTTT.

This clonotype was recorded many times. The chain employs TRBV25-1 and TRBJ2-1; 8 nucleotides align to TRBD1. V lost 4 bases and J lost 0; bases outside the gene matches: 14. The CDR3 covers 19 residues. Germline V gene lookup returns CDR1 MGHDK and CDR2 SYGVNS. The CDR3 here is CASSARTGRPNSSYNEQFF. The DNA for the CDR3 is TGTGCCAGCAGTGCCCGGACAGGGCGACCTAATAGCTCCTACAATGAGCAGTTCTTC.

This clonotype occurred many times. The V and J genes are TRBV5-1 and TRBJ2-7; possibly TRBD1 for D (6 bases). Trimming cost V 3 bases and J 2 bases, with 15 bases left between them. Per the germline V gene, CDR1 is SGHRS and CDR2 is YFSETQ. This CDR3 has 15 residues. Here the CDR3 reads CASSSSQGTPYEQYF. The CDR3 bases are TGCGCCAGCAGCTCTTCCCAGGGGACCCCCTACGAGCAGTACTTC.

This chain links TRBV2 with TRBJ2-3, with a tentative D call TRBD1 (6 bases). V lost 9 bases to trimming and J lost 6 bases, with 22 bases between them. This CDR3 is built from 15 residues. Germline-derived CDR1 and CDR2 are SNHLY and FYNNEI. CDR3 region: CASIGQPISRDTQYF. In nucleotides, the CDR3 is TGTGCCAGTATTGGACAGCCAATCTCCCGCGATACGCAGTATTTT.

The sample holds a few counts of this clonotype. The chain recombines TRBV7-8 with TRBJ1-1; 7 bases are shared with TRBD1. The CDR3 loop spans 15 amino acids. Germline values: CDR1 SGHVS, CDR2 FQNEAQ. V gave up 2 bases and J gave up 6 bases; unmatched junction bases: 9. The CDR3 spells CASSLSGTVSPEAFF. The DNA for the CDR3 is TGTGCCAGCAGCTTAAGCGGGACAGTTTCTCCTGAAGCTTTCTTT.

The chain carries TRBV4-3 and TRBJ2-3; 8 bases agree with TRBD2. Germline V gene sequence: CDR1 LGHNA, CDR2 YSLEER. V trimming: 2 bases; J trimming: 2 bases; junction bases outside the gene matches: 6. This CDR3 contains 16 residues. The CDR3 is CASSQRGSGVTDTQYF. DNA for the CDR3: TGCGCCAGCAGCCAACGGGGTAGCGGGGTCACAGATACGCAGTATTTT.